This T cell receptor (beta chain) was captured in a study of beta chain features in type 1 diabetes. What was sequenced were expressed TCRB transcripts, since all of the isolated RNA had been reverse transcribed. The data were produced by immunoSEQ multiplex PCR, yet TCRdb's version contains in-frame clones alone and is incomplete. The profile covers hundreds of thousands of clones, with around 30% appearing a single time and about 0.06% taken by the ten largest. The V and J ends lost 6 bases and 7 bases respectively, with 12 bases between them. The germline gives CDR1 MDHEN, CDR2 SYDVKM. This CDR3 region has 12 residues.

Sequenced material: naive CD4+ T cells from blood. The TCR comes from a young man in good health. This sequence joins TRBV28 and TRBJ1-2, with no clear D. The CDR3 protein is CASSRRVGGYTF. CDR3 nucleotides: TGTGCCAGCAGCCGACGTGTCGGTGGCTACACCTTC.